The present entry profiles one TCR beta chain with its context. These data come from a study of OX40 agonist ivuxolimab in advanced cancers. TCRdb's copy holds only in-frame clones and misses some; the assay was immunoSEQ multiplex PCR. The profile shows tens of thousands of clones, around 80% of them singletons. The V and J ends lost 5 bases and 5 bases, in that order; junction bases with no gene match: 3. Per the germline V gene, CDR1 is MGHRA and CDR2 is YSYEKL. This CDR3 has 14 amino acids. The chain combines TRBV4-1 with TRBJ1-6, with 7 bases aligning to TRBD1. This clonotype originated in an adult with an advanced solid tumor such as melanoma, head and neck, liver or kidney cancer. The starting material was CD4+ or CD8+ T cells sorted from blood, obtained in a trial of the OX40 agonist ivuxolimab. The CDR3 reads CASSLTGNNSPLHF. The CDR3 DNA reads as TGCGCCAGCAGCTTGACAGGGAATAATTCACCCCTCCACTTT.